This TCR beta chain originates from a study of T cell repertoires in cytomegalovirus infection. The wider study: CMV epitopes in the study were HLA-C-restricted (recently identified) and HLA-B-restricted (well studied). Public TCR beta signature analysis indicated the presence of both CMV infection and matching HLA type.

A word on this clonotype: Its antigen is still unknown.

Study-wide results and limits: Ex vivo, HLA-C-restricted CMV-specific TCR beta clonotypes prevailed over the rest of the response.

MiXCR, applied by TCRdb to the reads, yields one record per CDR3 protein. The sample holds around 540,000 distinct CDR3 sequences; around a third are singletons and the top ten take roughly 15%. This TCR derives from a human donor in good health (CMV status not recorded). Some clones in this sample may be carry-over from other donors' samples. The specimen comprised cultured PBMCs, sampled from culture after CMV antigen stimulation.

CDR3 nucleotide sequence: TGTGCCAGCAGTTTTCAGTCTTTAGGAGTTGAAGCTTTCTTT. Residues: CASSFQSLGVEAFF. This rearrangement joins TRBV12-3 or TRBV12-4 to TRBJ1-1; D not resolved. The CDR3 totals 14 residues. V lost 3 bases and J lost 7, with 15 bases in between.